This T cell receptor (beta chain) was retrieved from a study of tumor and adjacent non-tumor tissue in lung cancer. With regard to this clonotype: The antigen remains unidentified. The junction departs from germline at one end; a sequencing error may be responsible.

Study conclusions and caveats: In normal lung, the top 100 clones were significantly more dominant than in tumor.

This sample's RNA came from whole unsorted tissue. Newly diagnosed lung cancer patients had thoracic surgery in China, August–late 2014, without prior chemotherapy. Three rounds of nested PCR, following a modified ARM-PCR protocol, produced the TCRbeta library. One entry per CDR3 protein results from TCRdb running MiXCR on the multiplex PCR reads. The profile shows about 70,000 distinct CDR3 sequences, around 73% of them singletons. The CDR3 runs to 14 residues. Per the germline V gene, CDR1 is MNHEY and CDR2 is SVGAGI. Sequenced input: lung tumor tissue. The chain joins TRBV6-5 to TRBJ1-2; possible D gene TRBD1, 5 bases. The sequence was obtained from a man aged 55 to 70 with non-small cell lung cancer. The CDR3 region has the DNA TGTGCCAGCTGTTATCGGGGAGGGACGTATGGCTACACCTTC. Translation gives CASCYRGGTYGYTF.